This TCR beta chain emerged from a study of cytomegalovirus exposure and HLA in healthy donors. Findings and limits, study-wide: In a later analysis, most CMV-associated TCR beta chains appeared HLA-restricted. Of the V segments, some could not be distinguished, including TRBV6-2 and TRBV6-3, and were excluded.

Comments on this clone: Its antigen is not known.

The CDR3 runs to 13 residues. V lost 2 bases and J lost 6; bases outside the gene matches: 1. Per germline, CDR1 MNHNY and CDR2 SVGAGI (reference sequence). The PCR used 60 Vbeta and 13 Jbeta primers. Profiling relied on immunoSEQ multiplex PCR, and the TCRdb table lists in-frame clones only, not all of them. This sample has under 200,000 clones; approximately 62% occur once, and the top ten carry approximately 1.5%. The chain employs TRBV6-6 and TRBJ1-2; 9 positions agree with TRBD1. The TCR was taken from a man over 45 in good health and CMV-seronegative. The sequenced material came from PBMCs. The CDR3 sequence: CASSYRTGDGYTF. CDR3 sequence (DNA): TGTGCCAGCAGTTACCGGACAGGGGATGGCTACACCTTC.